The 8 T cell receptor beta chains below come from one sample, sequenced in a study of T-cell reconstitution after alpha-beta-depleted transplantation in children. Unique molecular identifiers featured in how the TCRbeta library was prepared. TCRdb itself ran the PCR reads through MiXCR, one entry per CDR3 protein. The sample records some 48,000 distinct CDR3 sequences, around 5.9% being singletons. The starting material was PBMCs, mostly from graft donor cells, obtained 60 days after TCRalphabeta/CD19-depleted stem cell transplant. The origin of the receptors is a female patient aged 2 to 10 who had a stem cell transplant for aplastic anemia, so the T cells may come from the graft donor.

The chain couples TRBV2 to TRBJ2-7, with no clear D. Germline CDR1 SNHLY, CDR2 FYNNEI. This CDR3 comprises 13 residues. Trimming removed 7 bases at V and 0 bases at J, with 10 bases between. CDR3 in amino acids: CASTQGPSYEQYF. In nucleotides, the CDR3 is TGTGCCAGCACCCAAGGCCCCTCCTACGAGCAGTACTTC. Filled out from reference TRBV2 and TRBJ2-7, the complete variable domain reads EPEVTQTPSHQVTQMGQEVILRCVPISNHLYFYWYRQILGQKVEFLVSFYNNEISEKSEIFDDQFSVERPDGSNFTLKIRSTKLEDSAMYFCASTQGPSYEQYFGPGTRLTVT.

The chain combines TRBV20-1 with TRBJ2-5; 10 bases are a match to TRBD2. The germline V gene encodes CDR1 DFQATT and CDR2 SNEGSKA (reference sequence). V gave up 5 bases and J gave up 7 bases; unmatched junction bases: 10. This CDR3 comprises 14 residues. The CDR3: CSAGSSGSWGTQYF. The DNA for the CDR3 is TGCAGTGCTGGTTCTAGCGGGAGTTGGGGGACCCAGTACTTC.

V usage is TRBV7-3 and J usage is TRBJ2-2; D may correspond to TRBD1 or TRBD2 (5 bases each). The CDR3 consists of 16 residues. The germline V gene has CDR1 SGHTA and CDR2 FQGTGA. V lost 6 bases to trimming and J lost 1 base, with 15 bases between them. CDR3 DNA: TGTGCCAGCAGTCCTTCCGGGACGGAGAACACCGGGGAGCTGTTTTTT. It specifies CASSPSGTENTGELFF. Using reference TRBV7-3 and TRBJ2-2 for the parts outside the CDR3, the full variable domain is GAGVSQTPSNKVTEKGKYVELRCDPISGHTALYWYRQSLGQGPEFLIYFQGTGAADDSGLPNDRFFAVRPEGSVSTLKIQRTERGDSAVYLCASSPSGTENTGELFFGEGSRLTVL.

This clonotype was seen ten or more times. This sequence joins TRBV20-1 and TRBJ2-3; TRBD2 matches 9 bases. This CDR3 region has 14 residues. The germline V gene encodes CDR1 DFQATT and CDR2 SNEGSKA (reference sequence). The ends lost 3 bases at V and 6 bases at J; junction bases unmatched: 7. The CDR3 region has the DNA TGCAGTGCTAGGGCGGGAGGGCCAGGTGATACGCAGTATTTT. Translated: CSARAGGPGDTQYF.

The CDR3 sequence is CAPTRDRGLNEQFF. The CDR3 DNA is TGTGCCCCTACCCGGGACAGGGGGCTTAATGAGCAGTTCTTC. The rearrangement joins TRBV5-3 to TRBJ2-1; TRBD1 matches 12 bases. TRBV5-3 is an ORF for which the function is uncertain. The ends lost 10 bases at V and 7 bases at J; junction bases unmatched: 9. The CDR3 has 14 residues.

This clonotype was seen many times. The chain employs TRBV6-6 and TRBJ2-7; D is perhaps TRBD1 or TRBD2 (7 bases each). Germline V gene data show CDR1 as MNHNY and CDR2 as SVGAGI (reference sequence). This CDR3 comprises 16 residues. Trimming shortened V by 4 bases and J by 6 bases, and 22 bases separated the two germline ends. CDR3 DNA: TGTGCCAGCAGTTCCCGTGGGGGGCGCAGGGGGGGCGAGCAGTACGTC. This sequence encodes CASSSRGGRRGGEQYV.

Many counts were recorded for this clonotype. The rearrangement uses TRBV2 and TRBJ2-3; D is possibly TRBD2 (5 bases). Germline CDR1 reads SNHLY; CDR2 reads FYNNEI. V was pared by 5 bases and J by 5 bases, with 5 bases between. This CDR3 spans 11 amino acids. CDR3 sequence (DNA): TGTGCCAGCAGTCGGGGAGATACGCAGTATTTT. The encoded protein is CASSRGDTQYF.

This clonotype has at least ten counts. The chain has TRBV20-1 and TRBJ2-6; D remains unclear. The germline V gene has CDR1 DFQATT and CDR2 SNEGSKA (reference sequence). Trimming took off 1 base at V and 1 base at J, with 5 bases between the two ends. The CDR3 has 14 amino acids. CDR3 protein: CSARASSGANVLTF. The CDR3, as DNA: TGCAGTGCTAGAGCGTCTTCTGGGGCCAACGTCCTGACTTTC.